These 14 T cell receptor beta chains came from one sample sequenced in a study of graft-versus-host responses after intestinal transplantation. Sequencing used immunoSEQ multiplex PCR; TCRdb keeps in-frame clones, though not all of them. Of approximately 100,000 clones in the sample, 86% were seen once. The specimen comprised PBMCs, sampled 255 days after intestinal transplant. These receptors were taken from a human patient who received an intestinal transplant, so some T cells may come from the graft donor.

Worth noting for this clone: At one end the junction does not follow the germline gene, possibly because of a read error. The rearrangement uses TRBV27 and TRBJ1-6, with unresolved D. The CDR3 covers 16 residues. The germline V gene encodes CDR1 MNHEY and CDR2 SMNVEV (reference sequence). Written as DNA, the CDR3 is TGTGCCAGCTGTTTATCGGCCTGGCGGGAAGATTCACCCCTCCACTTT. The encoded protein is CASCLSAWREDSPLHF.

This chain connects TRBV6-5 to TRBJ2-7, with 8 bases that match TRBD1. The trim removed 5 bases at V and 5 bases at J, leaving 11 bases unmatched. The germline V gene encodes CDR1 MNHEY and CDR2 SVGAGI. CDR3 size: 15 residues. DNA for the CDR3: TGTGCCAGCAGTCCCGGACAGGGCGCTGTGGACGAGCAGTACTTC. Translation gives CASSPGQGAVDEQYF.

J is TRBJ2-1 and V is TRBV7-8, with TRBD2 identical over 12 bases. This CDR3 is built from 20 residues. The germline V gene has CDR1 SGHVS and CDR2 FQNEAQ. V was pared by 0 bases and J by 0 bases, with 9 bases of the junction left unmatched. CDR3 nucleotide sequence: TGTGCCAGCAGCTTAGCCCTACTAGCGGGGGGCCCGATCTCCTACAATGAGCAGTTCTTC. Translated, it gives CASSLALLAGGPISYNEQFF.

This clone was counted between two and nine times. The rearrangement joins TRBV6-4 to TRBJ1-6; 8 nucleotides match TRBD1. From germline, CDR1 is MRHNA and CDR2 SNTAGT. V lost 3 bases and J lost 5; bases outside the gene matches: 0. The CDR3 consists of 14 residues. The CDR3: CASSEDRDNSPLHF. The CDR3 coding sequence is TGTGCCAGCAGTGAGGACAGGGATAATTCACCCCTCCACTTT.

The chain links TRBV9 to TRBJ1-6; D ambiguous. V was trimmed by 0 bases and J by 9 bases, leaving 19 bases between them. The CDR3 consists of 17 residues. Germline CDR1 and CDR2: SGDLS and YYNGEE. In DNA, the CDR3 is TGTGCCAGCAGCGTAGATCATAGTATAATCGGGTTTTCACCCCTCCACTTT. This codes for CASSVDHSIIGFSPLHF.

The count of this clone is one. The chain joins TRBV13 to TRBJ2-1; no firm D call. Per germline, CDR1 PRHDT and CDR2 FYEKMQ (reference sequence). V was cut by 4 bases and J by 9 bases, with 7 bases left in between. This CDR3 comprises 11 residues. The CDR3 nucleotides are TGTGCCAGCAGCTGGGCGAGTGAGCAGTTCTTC. Its translation is CASSWASEQFF.

Remarks on this clone: At the DNA level, this CDR3 is encoded by other sequences in the same sample as well. The J gene is TRBJ1-5, the V gene TRBV4-2; TRBD1 matches 7 bases. The CDR3 is 16 amino acids. J was trimmed by 4 bases and V by 0 bases; bases with no gene match: 6. Looked up from germline, CDR1 is LGHNA and CDR2 is YNFKEQ. This chain's CDR3 is CASSQERGQINQPQHF. The CDR3 bases are TGTGCCAGCAGCCAAGAAAGGGGGCAGATTAATCAGCCCCAGCATTTT.

The genes are TRBV6-6 and TRBJ2-7; 11 bases agree with TRBD1. The J segment lost 2 bases and the V segment lost 0 bases, leaving 3 bases of the junction unmatched. The germline CDR1 and CDR2 sequences are MNHNY and SVGAGI (reference sequence). CDR3 size: 16 residues. CDR3 loop: CASSYSRDRGTYEQYF. The CDR3, as DNA: TGTGCCAGCAGTTACTCCCGGGACAGGGGGACCTACGAGCAGTACTTC.

The chain employs TRBV14 and TRBJ2-1, with 8 bases that match TRBD1. J was trimmed by 7 bases and V by 3 bases; bases with no gene match: 5. The CDR3 consists of 14 residues. Per the germline V gene, CDR1 is SGHDN and CDR2 is FVKESK. CDR3 DNA: TGTGCCAGCAGCCATCTGACAGGGGATAATGAGCAGTTCTTC. It encodes CASSHLTGDNEQFF.

Comment on this clone: The same CDR3 can be traced to other DNA sequences in this sample. The gene calls are TRBV5-1 and TRBJ2-7; tentatively, D is TRBD1 or TRBD2 (5 bases each). Germline CDR1 is SGHRS and CDR2 is YFSETQ. V shed 4 bases and J shed 0 bases, with 26 bases lying between them. The CDR3 is made up of 19 amino acids. The CDR3 coding sequence is TGCGCCAGCAGCGCAACAACCCCGAGAGGGCAGGGCGACTCCTACGAGCAGTACTTC. This codes for CASSATTPRGQGDSYEQYF. The full variable domain, with the rest looked up from reference TRBV5-1 and TRBJ2-7, is KAGVTQTPRYLIKTRGQQVTLSCSPISGHRSVSWYQQTPGQGLQFLFEYFSETQRNKGNFPGRFSGRQFSNSRSEMNVSTLELGDSALYLCASSATTPRGQGDSYEQYFGPGTRLTVT.

This sequence joins TRBV28 and TRBJ1-3; D ambiguous. The CDR3 length is 11 residues. Germline V gives CDR1 MDHEN, CDR2 SYDVKM. The V end was cut by 7 bases, the J end by 3 bases, with 4 bases between. The CDR3 DNA follows: TGTGCCAGCACCGTTGGAAACACCATATATTTT. It specifies CASTVGNTIYF.

This rearrangement joins TRBV13 to TRBJ2-1; D call uncertain. Trimming shortened V by 5 bases and J by 5 bases, and 4 bases separated the two germline ends. Germline lookup yields CDR1 PRHDT and CDR2 FYEKMQ (reference sequence). The CDR3 contains 11 residues. The CDR3 is CASSRDNEQFF. The CDR3 DNA reads as TGTGCCAGCAGCCGAGACAATGAGCAGTTCTTC.

The chain has TRBV21-1 and TRBJ2-7. TRBV21-1 is noted as a pseudogene. This CDR3 is built from 11 residues. The CDR3 region has the DNA TGTGCCAGCAGCAAAAACTACGAGCAGTACTTC. Protein: CASSKNYEQYF.

This clone showed up just once. The gene calls are TRBV13 and TRBJ2-5; 7 nucleotides match TRBD2. Unmatched junction bases numbered 15, after V lost 5 bases and J lost 0 bases. Germline V lookup: CDR1 PRHDT, CDR2 FYEKMQ (reference sequence). The length of the CDR3 is 18 residues. CDR3 in DNA: TGTGCCAGCAGCATTCGAGGGAGGGGAAGGCGGTACCAAGAGACCCAGTACTTC. Residues: CASSIRGRGRRYQETQYF.